This TCR beta chain originates from a study of T cell responses to AZD1222 COVID-19 vaccine. Comments on this clone: The antigen remains unidentified.

General study results and limits: Donors skewed white British and female; clonal diversity was possibly underestimated. The study identified only five or six AZD1222 recipients as seropositive at baseline.

The repertoire was sequenced with immunoSEQ multiplex PCR; TCRdb's copy has only in-frame clones and lacks some. The sample records around 100,000 clones, 80% to 95% being singletons. Germline lookup yields CDR1 SQVTM and CDR2 ANQGSEA. CDR3 length equals 13 residues. J lost 3 bases, V lost 6 bases, and 5 bases had no gene match. The specimen comprised peripheral blood, sampled on day 0 of AZD1222 vaccination. This TCR derives from an adult in good health. V usage is TRBV29-1 and J usage is TRBJ1-1; TRBD1 matches at 9 bases. This CDR3 reads CSVYRGQDTEAFF. The CDR3 coding sequence is TGCAGCGTATACAGGGGGCAAGACACTGAAGCTTTCTTT.